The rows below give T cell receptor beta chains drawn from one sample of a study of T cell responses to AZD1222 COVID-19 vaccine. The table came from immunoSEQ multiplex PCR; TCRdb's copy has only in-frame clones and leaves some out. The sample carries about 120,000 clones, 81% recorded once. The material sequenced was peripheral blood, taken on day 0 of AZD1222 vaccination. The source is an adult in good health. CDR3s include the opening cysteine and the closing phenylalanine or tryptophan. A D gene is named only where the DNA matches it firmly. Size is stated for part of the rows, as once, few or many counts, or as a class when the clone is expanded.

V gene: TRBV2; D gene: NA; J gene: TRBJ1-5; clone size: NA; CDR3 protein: CASTLGGASQPQHF; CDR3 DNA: TGTGCCAGCACCCTGGGGGGGGCCAGCCAGCCCCAGCATTTT
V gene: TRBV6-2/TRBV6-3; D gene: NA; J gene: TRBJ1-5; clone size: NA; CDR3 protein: CASSFARGQPQHF; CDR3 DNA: TGTGCCAGCAGTTTCGCACGGGGTCAGCCCCAGCATTTT
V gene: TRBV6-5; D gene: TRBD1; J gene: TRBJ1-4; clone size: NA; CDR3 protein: CASRDSPGQGRKLFF; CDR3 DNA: TGTGCCAGCAGAGATTCCCCGGGACAGGGGAGGAAACTGTTTTTT
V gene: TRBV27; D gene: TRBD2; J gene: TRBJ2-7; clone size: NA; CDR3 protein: CASSRGLARDRYEQYF; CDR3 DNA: TGTGCCAGCAGCCGCGGACTAGCGAGGGACCGCTACGAGCAGTACTTC
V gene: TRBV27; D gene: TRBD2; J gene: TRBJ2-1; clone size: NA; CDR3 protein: CASSLPPSPLAGSYNEQFF; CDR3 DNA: TGTGCCAGCAGTTTACCTCCTTCCCCCCTAGCGGGCTCCTACAATGAGCAGTTCTTC
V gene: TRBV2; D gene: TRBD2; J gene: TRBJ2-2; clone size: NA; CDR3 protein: CASSVGGGSTGELFF; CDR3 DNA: TGTGCCAGCAGTGTGGGCGGGGGGAGTACCGGGGAGCTGTTTTTT
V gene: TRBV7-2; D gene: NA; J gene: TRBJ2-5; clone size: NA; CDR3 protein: CASSLDNPGAQYF; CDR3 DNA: TGTGCCAGCAGCTTAGATAACCCGGGGGCCCAGTACTTC
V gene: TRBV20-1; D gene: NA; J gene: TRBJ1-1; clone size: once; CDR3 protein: CSAPFLTEAFF; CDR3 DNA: TGCAGTGCGCCCTTTCTCACTGAAGCTTTCTTT
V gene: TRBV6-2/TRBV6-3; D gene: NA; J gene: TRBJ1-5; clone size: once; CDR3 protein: CASSSRTGIIEPQHF; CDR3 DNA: TGTGCCAGCAGTTCCCGGACGGGGATTATCGAACCCCAGCATTTT
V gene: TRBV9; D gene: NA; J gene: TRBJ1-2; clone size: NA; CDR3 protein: CASSASGGLRAGYTF; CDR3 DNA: TGTGCCAGCAGCGCCAGCGGAGGGCTCAGAGCCGGCTACACCTTC
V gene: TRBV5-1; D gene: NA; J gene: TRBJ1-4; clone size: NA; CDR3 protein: CASSRQGRILEANEKLFF; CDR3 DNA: TGCGCCAGCAGCCGGCAAGGGCGGATCTTGGAAGCTAATGAAAAACTGTTTTTT
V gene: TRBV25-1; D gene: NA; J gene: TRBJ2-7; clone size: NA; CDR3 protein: CASTDSYEQYF; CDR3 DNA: TGTGCCAGTACAGACAGTTACGAGCAGTACTTC
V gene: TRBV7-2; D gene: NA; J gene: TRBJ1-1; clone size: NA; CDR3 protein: CASSLVHGVNTEAFF; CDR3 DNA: TGTGCCAGCAGCTTAGTTCACGGAGTGAACACTGAAGCTTTCTTT
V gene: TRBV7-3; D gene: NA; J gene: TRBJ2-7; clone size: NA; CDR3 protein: CASSLCSGSSYEQYF; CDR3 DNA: TGTGCCAGCAGCCTCTGCTCGGGCAGCTCCTACGAGCAGTACTTC
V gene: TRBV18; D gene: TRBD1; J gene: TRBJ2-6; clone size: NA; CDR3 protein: CASSPTGVGANVLTF; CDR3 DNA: TGTGCCAGCTCACCCACAGGGGTTGGGGCCAACGTCCTGACTTTC
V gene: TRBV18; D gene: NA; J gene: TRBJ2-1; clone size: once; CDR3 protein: CASSSSPGNEQFF; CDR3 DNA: TGTGCCAGCTCTTCATCTCCGGGGAATGAGCAGTTCTTC
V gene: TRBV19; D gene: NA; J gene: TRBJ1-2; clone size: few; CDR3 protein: CASRARLLGRNNYGYTF; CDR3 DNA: TGTGCCAGTAGGGCCCGACTCTTGGGACGGAATAACTATGGCTACACCTTC
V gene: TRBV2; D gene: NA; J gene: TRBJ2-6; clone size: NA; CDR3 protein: CANSEVLGTGANVLTF; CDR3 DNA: TGTGCCAACAGTGAAGTGCTGGGCACTGGGGCCAACGTCCTGACTTTC
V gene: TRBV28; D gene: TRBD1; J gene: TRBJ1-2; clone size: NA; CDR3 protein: CASSFLRGQVGYTF; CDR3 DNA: TGTGCCAGCAGTTTTCTCAGGGGGCAGGTTGGCTACACCTTC
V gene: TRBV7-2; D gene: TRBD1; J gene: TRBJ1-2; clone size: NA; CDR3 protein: CASSLTGADGYTF; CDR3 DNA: TGTGCCAGCAGCTTGACAGGGGCGGACGGCTACACCTTC
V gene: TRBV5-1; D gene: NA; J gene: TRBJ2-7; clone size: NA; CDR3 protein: CASSLDWRGQYF; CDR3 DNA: TGCGCCAGCAGCTTGGACTGGAGAGGGCAGTACTTC
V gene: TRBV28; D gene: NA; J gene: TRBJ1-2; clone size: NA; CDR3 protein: CASSLLGTGGGGYTF; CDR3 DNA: TGTGCCAGCAGTTTATTGGGCACCGGGGGGGGTGGCTACACCTTC
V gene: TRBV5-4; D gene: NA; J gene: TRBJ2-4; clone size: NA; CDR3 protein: CASSLSGADIQYF; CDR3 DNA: TGTGCCAGCAGCTTGTCAGGGGCTGACATTCAGTACTTC
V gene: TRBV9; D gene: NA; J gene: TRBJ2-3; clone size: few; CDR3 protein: CASSSLVGMTTDTQYF; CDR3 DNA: TGTGCCAGCAGCTCCCTAGTAGGGATGACCACAGATACGCAGTATTTT
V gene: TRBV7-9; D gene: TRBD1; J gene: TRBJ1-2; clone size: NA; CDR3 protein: CASSIGQGGSNYGYTF; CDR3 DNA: TGTGCCAGCAGCATTGGACAGGGAGGCTCTAACTATGGCTACACCTTC
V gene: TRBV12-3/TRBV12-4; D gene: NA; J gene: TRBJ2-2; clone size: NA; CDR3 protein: CAGRRTVGGELFF; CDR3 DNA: TGTGCCGGCAGAAGGACAGTTGGCGGGGAGCTGTTTTTT
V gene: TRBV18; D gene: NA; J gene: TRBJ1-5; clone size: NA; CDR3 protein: CASSPPSTANQPQHF; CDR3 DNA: TGTGCCAGCTCACCACCGAGCACAGCAAATCAGCCCCAGCATTTT
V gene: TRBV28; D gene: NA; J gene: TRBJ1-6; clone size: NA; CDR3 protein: CASSRGGRSNSPLHF; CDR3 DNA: TGTGCCAGCAGTAGGGGGGGGCGGTCAAATTCACCCCTCCACTTT
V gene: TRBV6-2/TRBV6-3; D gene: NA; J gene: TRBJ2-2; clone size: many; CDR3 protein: CASSYGRDTGELFF; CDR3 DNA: TGTGCCAGCAGTTATGGGCGGGACACCGGGGAGCTGTTTTTT
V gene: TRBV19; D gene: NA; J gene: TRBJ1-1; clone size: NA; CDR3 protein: CASGLTGGMITEAFF; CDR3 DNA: TGTGCCAGTGGGCTAACGGGGGGGATGATCACTGAAGCTTTCTTT
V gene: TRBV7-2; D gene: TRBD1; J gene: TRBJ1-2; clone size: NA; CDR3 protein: CASSLLPTGVNGYTF; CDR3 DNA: TGTGCCAGCAGCCTTCTTCCGACAGGGGTGAATGGCTACACCTTC
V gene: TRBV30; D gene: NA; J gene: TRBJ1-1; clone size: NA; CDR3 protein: CAWNRNTEAFF; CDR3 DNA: TGTGCCTGGAACCGGAACACTGAAGCTTTCTTT
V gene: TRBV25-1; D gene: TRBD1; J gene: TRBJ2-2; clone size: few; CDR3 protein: CASSEGTGDTGELFF; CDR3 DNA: TGTGCCAGCAGTGAAGGTACAGGGGATACCGGGGAGCTGTTTTTT
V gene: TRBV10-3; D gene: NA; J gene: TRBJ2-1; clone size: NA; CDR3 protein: CAISDSTGGRGSYNEQFF; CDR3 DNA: TGTGCCATCAGTGACTCCACCGGCGGCAGGGGCTCCTACAATGAGCAGTTCTTC
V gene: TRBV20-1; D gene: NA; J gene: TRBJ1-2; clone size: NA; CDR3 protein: CSASPGGYEGYTF; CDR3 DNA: TGCAGTGCTAGTCCTGGGGGGTATGAGGGCTACACCTTC
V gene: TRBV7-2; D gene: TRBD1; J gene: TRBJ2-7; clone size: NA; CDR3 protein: CASSLGTGYYEQYF; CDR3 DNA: TGTGCCAGCAGCTTGGGGACAGGCTACTACGAGCAGTACTTC
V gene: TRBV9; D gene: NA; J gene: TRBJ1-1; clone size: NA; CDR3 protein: CASSVRGAGEAFF; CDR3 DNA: TGTGCCAGCAGCGTAAGGGGGGCAGGTGAAGCTTTCTTT
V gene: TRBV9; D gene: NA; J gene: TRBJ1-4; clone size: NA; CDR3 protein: CASSEALQGPEKLFF; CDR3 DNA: TGTGCCAGCAGCGAGGCCCTACAGGGACCAGAAAAACTGTTTTTT
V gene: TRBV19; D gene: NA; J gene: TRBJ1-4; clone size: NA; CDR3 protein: CASNRDGEKLFF; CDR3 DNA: TGTGCCAGTAATAGGGACGGTGAAAAACTGTTTTTT
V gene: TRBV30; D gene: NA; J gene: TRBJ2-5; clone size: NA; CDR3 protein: CAWSRRTRETQYF; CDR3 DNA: TGTGCCTGGAGTCGAAGGACGCGGGAGACCCAGTACTTC
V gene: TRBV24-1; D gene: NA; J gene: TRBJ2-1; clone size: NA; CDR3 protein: CATSDSDNRGNNEQFF; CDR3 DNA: TGTGCCACCAGTGATTCGGACAATCGCGGGAACAATGAGCAGTTCTTC
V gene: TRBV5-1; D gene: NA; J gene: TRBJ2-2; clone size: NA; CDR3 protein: CASIQQPGHPGELFF; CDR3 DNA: TGCGCCAGCATACAACAACCGGGACATCCCGGGGAGCTGTTTTTT
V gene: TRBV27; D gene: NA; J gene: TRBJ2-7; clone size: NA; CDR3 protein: CASSLSPPRWSALSREQYF; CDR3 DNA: TGTGCCAGCAGTTTATCCCCTCCGCGTTGGTCCGCCTTAAGTAGGGAGCAGTACTTC
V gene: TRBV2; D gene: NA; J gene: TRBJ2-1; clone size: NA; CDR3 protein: CASRVGPNTEQFF; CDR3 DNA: TGTGCCAGCAGAGTCGGACCAAACACTGAGCAGTTCTTC
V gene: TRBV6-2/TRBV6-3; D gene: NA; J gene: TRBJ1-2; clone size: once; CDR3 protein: CASSLDKNYGYTF; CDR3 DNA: TGTGCCAGCAGCCTAGACAAGAACTATGGCTACACCTTC
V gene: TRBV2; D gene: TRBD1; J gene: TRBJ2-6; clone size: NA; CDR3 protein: CASSFVPGQGLSGANVLTF; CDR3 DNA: TGTGCCAGCAGTTTCGTCCCGGGACAGGGACTCTCTGGGGCCAACGTCCTGACTTTC
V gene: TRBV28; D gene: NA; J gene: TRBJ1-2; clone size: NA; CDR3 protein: CASSSPGRLNYGYTF; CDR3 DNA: TGTGCCAGCAGTTCACCGGGACGCCTTAACTATGGCTACACCTTC
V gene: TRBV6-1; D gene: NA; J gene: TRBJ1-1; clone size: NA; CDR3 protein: CASSEIRRGVTEAFF; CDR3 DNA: TGTGCCAGCAGTGAAATTCGTCGGGGAGTCACTGAAGCTTTCTTT
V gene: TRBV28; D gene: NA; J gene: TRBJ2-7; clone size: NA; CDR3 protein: CASSFSLSWSGSYEQYF; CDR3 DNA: TGTGCCAGCAGTTTCAGTTTATCTTGGAGCGGTTCCTACGAGCAGTACTTC
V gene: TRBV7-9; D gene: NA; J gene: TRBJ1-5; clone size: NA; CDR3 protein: CASSLGDTRNQPQHF; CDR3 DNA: TGTGCCAGCAGCTTAGGGGACACCCGCAATCAGCCCCAGCATTTT
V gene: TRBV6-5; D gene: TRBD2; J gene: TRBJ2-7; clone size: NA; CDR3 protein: CASSSKGRGAYEQYF; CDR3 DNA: TGTGCCAGCAGTTCGAAGGGGCGGGGGGCCTACGAGCAGTACTTC
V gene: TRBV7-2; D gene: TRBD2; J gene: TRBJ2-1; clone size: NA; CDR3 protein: CASSSGLAGPNEQFF; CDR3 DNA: TGTGCCAGCAGTAGCGGACTAGCGGGGCCCAATGAGCAGTTCTTC
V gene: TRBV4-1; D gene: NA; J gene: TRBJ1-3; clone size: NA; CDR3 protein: CASSHPGQTGNTIYF; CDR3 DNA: TGCGCCAGCAGCCACCCCGGACAGACTGGAAACACCATATATTTT
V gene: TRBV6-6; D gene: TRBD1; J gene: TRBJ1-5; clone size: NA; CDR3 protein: CASRSDRENQPQHF; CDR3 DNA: TGTGCCAGCAGATCCGACAGGGAGAATCAGCCCCAGCATTTT
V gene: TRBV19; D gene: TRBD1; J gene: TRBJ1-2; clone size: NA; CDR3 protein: CASSVGQGPYGYTF; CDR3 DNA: TGTGCCAGTAGTGTGGGACAGGGGCCCTATGGCTACACCTTC
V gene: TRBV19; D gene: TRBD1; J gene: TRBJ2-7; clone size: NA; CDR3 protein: CASSLPGQGDHEQYF; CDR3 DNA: TGTGCCAGTAGTCTCCCGGGACAGGGAGACCACGAGCAGTACTTC
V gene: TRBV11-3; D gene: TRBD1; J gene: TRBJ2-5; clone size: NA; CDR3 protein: CASSLDPTGKTQYF; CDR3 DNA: TGTGCCAGCAGCTTAGATCCGACAGGGAAGACCCAGTACTTC
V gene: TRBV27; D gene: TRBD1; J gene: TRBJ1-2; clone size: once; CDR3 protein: CASRDRAYGYTF; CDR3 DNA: TGTGCCAGCAGGGACAGGGCCTATGGCTACACCTTC
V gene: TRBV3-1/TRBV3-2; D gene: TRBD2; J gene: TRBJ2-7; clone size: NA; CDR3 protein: CASSRGTSGPMSSYEQYF; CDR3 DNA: TGTGCCAGCAGCCGGGGGACTAGCGGGCCTATGAGCTCCTACGAGCAGTACTTC